The 25 T cell receptor beta chains below were found in one sample sequenced in a study of OX40 agonist ivuxolimab in advanced cancers. This table comes from immunoSEQ multiplex PCR, and its TCRdb copy is limited to in-frame clones, with some not included. The sample yields about 93,000 clones, about 91% seen once. The sample in question was CD4+ or CD8+ T cells sorted from blood, obtained in a trial of the OX40 agonist ivuxolimab. The receptors derive from an adult with an advanced solid tumor such as melanoma, head and neck, liver or kidney cancer.

This sequence joins TRBV15 and TRBJ1-1; D is possibly TRBD1 (5 bases). This CDR3 has 14 residues. Trimming took 3 bases from V and 2 from J, leaving 10 bases between them. In germline, CDR1 is LNHNV, CDR2 YYDKDF (reference sequence). The CDR3: CATSRGDRNTEAFF. The CDR3 coding sequence is TGTGCCACCAGCAGGGGAGACAGAAACACTGAAGCTTTCTTT.

The V and J genes are TRBV4-2 and TRBJ2-5; no reliable D call. Germline values: CDR1 LGHNA, CDR2 YNFKEQ. The CDR3 length is 12 residues. V dropped 5 bases and J dropped 2 bases, with 6 bases sitting between them. CDR3 DNA: TGTGCCAGCAGCTTTTGGCAAGAGACCCAGTACTTC. Its protein is CASSFWQETQYF.

The V call is TRBV11-2, the J call TRBJ2-7; no reliable D call. From germline, CDR1 is SGHAT and CDR2 FQNNGV. V was shortened by 6 bases and J by 4 bases, with 10 bases between the two germline ends. This CDR3 is built from 12 residues. CDR3 sequence reads: CASSPGRYEQYF. The CDR3 DNA follows: TGTGCCAGCAGTCCAGGACGGTACGAGCAGTACTTC.

CDR3 sequence: CASSSRGGANNEQFF. The CDR3 DNA reads TGTGCCAGCAGTTCCCGGGGCGGCGCCAACAATGAGCAGTTCTTC. J is TRBJ2-1 and V is TRBV6-1; the D call may be TRBD1 or TRBD2 (5 bases each). The germline gives CDR1 MNHNS, CDR2 SASEGT. V lost 5 bases and J lost 5, with 16 bases in between. CDR3 length: 15 residues.

The J gene is TRBJ1-5, the V gene TRBV19, with TRBD1 as a possible D gene (5 bases). V lost 1 base and J lost 7, with 14 bases in between. Looked up from germline, CDR1 is LNHDA and CDR2 is SQIVND (reference sequence). This CDR3 contains 15 residues. The CDR3 DNA is TGTGCCAGTAGTATAGTGGGCGGGGGGGAGCAGCCCCAGCATTTT. This codes for CASSIVGGGEQPQHF.

The chain couples TRBV27 to TRBJ2-1; 15 bases are shared with TRBD2. CDR3 size: 15 residues. Germline CDR1 and CDR2: MNHEY and SMNVEV (reference sequence). V was clipped by 6 bases and J by 6 bases; unmatched bases: 3. The CDR3, as DNA: TGTGCCAGCAGCTGGACTAGCGGGAGGGCCAATGAGCAGTTCTTC. Amino acid sequence: CASSWTSGRANEQFF.

This clone was observed once. The chain employs TRBV4-1 and TRBJ2-3; 8 bases agree with TRBD2. Germline CDR1 MGHRA, CDR2 YSYEKL. The V gene end was trimmed by 3 bases and the J gene end by 5 bases; junction bases not matched to a gene: 7. The CDR3 runs to 15 residues. CDR3 nucleotides: TGCGCCAGCAGCCACGGGGGGGGGCGACGAGATACGCAGTATTTT. It is translated as CASSHGGGRRDTQYF.

The chain links TRBV2 to TRBJ1-3; D not resolved. V lost 4 bases to trimming and J lost 0 bases, with 10 bases between them. The V gene's germline CDR1 is SNHLY and CDR2 FYNNEI. This CDR3 region has 15 residues. The CDR3 spells CASSGGLSSGNTIYF. DNA of the CDR3: TGTGCCAGCAGTGGCGGACTGAGCTCTGGAAACACCATATATTTT.

This chain joins TRBV18 and TRBJ1-6, with a tentative D call TRBD1 (6 bases). Trimming stripped 6 bases from V and 5 bases from J, with 8 bases between. Germline CDR1 and CDR2: KGHSH and LQKENI. There are 13 residues in the CDR3. CDR3 in DNA: TGTGCCAGCTCCCGGACAGATAATTCACCCCTCCACTTT. Translated: CASSRTDNSPLHF.

The genes are TRBV4-2 and TRBJ2-5; 9 bases line up with TRBD2. Germline trimming cut 0 bases from V and 1 base from J; bases unmatched to any gene: 6. Germline V gene data show CDR1 as LGHNA and CDR2 as YNFKEQ. This CDR3 has 17 amino acids. CDR3: CASSQEPAGGLQETQYF. Here the CDR3 DNA reads TGTGCCAGCAGCCAAGAACCGGCGGGAGGGCTCCAAGAGACCCAGTACTTC.

This clone has a single count. The chain combines TRBV5-1 with TRBJ2-1; 11 bases match TRBD2. Per the germline V gene, CDR1 is SGHRS and CDR2 is YFSETQ. J was trimmed by 8 bases and V by 0 bases; bases with no gene match: 13. The CDR3 sequence is 18 residues long. The DNA for the CDR3 is TGCGCCAGCAGCTTGGAACAGGGAATTGGACTAGCGGGCGATGAGCAGTTCTTC. This gives the protein CASSLEQGIGLAGDEQFF.

The rearrangement uses TRBV10-3 and TRBJ1-3; D ambiguous. The V gene lost 11 bases and the J gene lost 3 bases, with 17 bases spanning the gap. This CDR3 has 14 amino acids. Germline V gene data show CDR1 as ENHRY and CDR2 as SYGVKD. CDR3 nucleotides: TGTGCCTCCACCCGCCCGGGAATTGGAAACACCATATATTTT. Amino acids: CASTRPGIGNTIYF.

The V gene is TRBV18, the J gene TRBJ2-3; D unresolved. Looked up from germline, CDR1 is KGHSH and CDR2 is LQKENI. The V gene lost 0 bases and the J gene lost 6 bases, with 4 bases spanning the gap. The CDR3 loop spans 12 amino acids. The CDR3, as DNA: TGTGCCAGCTCACCACCGACGGATACGCAGTATTTT. It encodes CASSPPTDTQYF.

This clone has only one observation. The chain employs TRBV7-2 and TRBJ1-1; no reliable D call. With 3 bases removed from V and 3 bases from J, the gap between germline ends came to 8 bases. The CDR3 length is 13 residues. From germline, CDR1 is SGHTA and CDR2 FQGNSA. DNA of the CDR3: TGTGCCAGCAGCTTTAACATGTACACTGAAGCTTTCTTT. Protein product: CASSFNMYTEAFF.

Remarks on this clone: Germline is not matched at one junction end, which may reflect a read error. The same CDR3 can be traced to other DNA sequences in this sample. The chain uses TRBV2 and TRBJ2-3; 7 bases map to TRBD1. Germline V CDR1 and CDR2: SNHLY, FYNNEI. The CDR3 extends over 13 amino acids. CDR3 nucleotides: TGTGCCAGTGGGGACAGCTACACAGATACACAGTATTTT. Its translation: CASGDSYTDTQYF.

The V call is TRBV4-2, the J call TRBJ1-5, with D hard to call. CDR3 length: 14 amino acids. The germline V gene has CDR1 LGHNA and CDR2 YNFKEQ. Trimming pared 3 bases from V and 5 bases from J, leaving 11 bases between. CDR3 in DNA: TGTGCCAGCAGCCAGGAAAGCTTCGATCAGCCCCAGCATTTT. Translation: CASSQESFDQPQHF.

This rearrangement joins TRBV6-5 to TRBJ1-2, with 10 nucleotides matching TRBD1. CDR3 size: 15 residues. CDR1 is MNHEY and CDR2 is SVGAGI in the germline V gene. The V and J ends lost 6 bases and 2 bases, in that order; junction bases with no gene match: 6. The DNA for the CDR3 is TGTGCCAGCAGACGGGACAGGGGCAGCAACTATGGCTACACCTTC. Its translation is CASRRDRGSNYGYTF.

The chain carries TRBV6-6 and TRBJ2-7; D unresolved. CDR3 length: 15 amino acids. Germline V gives CDR1 MNHNY, CDR2 SVGAGI (reference sequence). V was pared by 0 bases and J by 0 bases, with 9 bases between. The CDR3, as DNA: TGTGCCAGCAGTTACTCGTTTCTAGTCTCCTACGAGCAGTACTTC. Translating gives CASSYSFLVSYEQYF.

The rearrangement joins TRBV25-1 to TRBJ2-1; 8 bases agree with TRBD2. CDR3 length: 14 amino acids. V dropped 5 bases and J dropped 4; count of bases not matched to a gene: 4. CDR1 and CDR2 from the germline V gene are MGHDK and SYGVNS. This CDR3 reads CASSSAGVYNEQFF. The CDR3 DNA is TGTGCCAGCAGTTCAGCGGGAGTATACAATGAGCAGTTCTTC.

Comment on this clone: One end of the junction varies from germline; a read error may be responsible. The chain links TRBV4-1 to TRBJ2-5; possible D gene TRBD1, 5 bases. Germline CDR1 and CDR2: MGHRA and YSYEKL. This CDR3 contains 15 residues. Here the CDR3 reads CTSSQGLTGAETQYF. CDR3 coding DNA: TGCACCAGCAGCCAAGGCCTCACAGGTGCGGAGACCCAGTACTTC.

This chain connects TRBV5-4 to TRBJ2-3; a weak D match, TRBD1 (5 bases). Per the germline V gene, CDR1 is SGHNT and CDR2 is YYREEE (reference sequence). The CDR3 totals 13 residues. Trimming left V 2 bases short and J 6 bases short, with 10 bases between. The DNA of the CDR3 is TGTGCCAGCAGCTTCCGGGCAGGGGATACGCAGTATTTT. This codes for CASSFRAGDTQYF.

The chain couples TRBV6-6 to TRBJ2-5; possible D gene TRBD1, 6 bases. This CDR3 region has 13 residues. V shed 5 bases and J shed 4 bases, with 11 bases lying between them. In germline, CDR1 is MNHNY, CDR2 SVGAGI (reference sequence). CDR3 amino acids: CASSIQGPETQYF. The CDR3 nucleotides read TGTGCCAGCAGTATACAGGGCCCAGAGACCCAGTACTTC.

This chain links TRBV7-9 with TRBJ2-7, with 14 bases identical to TRBD2. V shed 5 bases, J shed 4 bases, and the junction held 4 bases outside the gene matches. The germline V gene has CDR1 SEHNR and CDR2 FQNEAQ (reference sequence). CDR3 length: 15 amino acids. The CDR3, as DNA: TGTGCCAGCAGCCAGCGGACTAGCGGGAGGTACGAGCAGTACTTC. This sequence encodes CASSQRTSGRYEQYF. Variable domain in full (rest from reference TRBV7-9 and TRBJ2-7): DTGVSQNPRHKITKRGQNVTFRCDPISEHNRLYWYRQTLGQGPEFLTYFQNEAQLEKSRLLSDRFSAERPKGSFSTLEIQRTEQGDSAMYLCASSQRTSGRYEQYFGPGTRLTVT.

The chain couples TRBV7-6 to TRBJ1-6; D call uncertain. Trimming stripped 3 bases from V and 6 bases from J, with 9 bases between. The CDR3 covers 14 residues. Per the germline V gene, CDR1 is SGHVS and CDR2 is FNYEAQ. CDR3 coding DNA: TGTGCCAGCAGCTTGGGAGGCGTTAATTCACCCCTCCACTTT. This encodes CASSLGGVNSPLHF.

The chain recombines TRBV7-8 with TRBJ2-1; no clear D. With 2 bases removed from V and 4 bases from J, the gap between germline ends came to 12 bases. CDR3 length: 15 amino acids. Per germline, CDR1 SGHVS and CDR2 FQNEAQ. As DNA, the CDR3 is TGTGCCAGCAGCTTAAATGAGCAGAGATACAATGAGCAGTTCTTC. It encodes CASSLNEQRYNEQFF.